Given below is one TCR beta chain in context. Its antigen remains unknown. The source of the sample is a study of CXCR3-negative and CXCR3-positive naive CD8 T cells. Study observations and caveats: A higher hydrophobicity marked the TRB CDR3s of CXCR3-positive naive cells versus CXCR3-negative naive cells.

The TRB cDNA libraries were prepared by 5' RACE with UMI labels. From its re-call of the 5' RACE reads, TCRdb lists each CDR3 protein once, without DNA. This listing includes about 56,000 distinct CDR3 sequences. The CDR3 covers 13 residues. Germline V gene data show CDR1 as SGDLS and CDR2 as YYNGEE. This sequence joins TRBV9 and TRBJ2-1; the D call from TCRdb, TRBD2, cannot be confirmed without DNA. The clonotype was recovered from a human donor in good health. Some clones in this sample may be carry-over from other donors' samples. The material sequenced was naive CXCR3+ CD8+ T cells from blood. Subset denoted: CD45RO-CCR7+CD27+CD95- naive CD8+ T cells expressing CXCR3 (TNR3+). The CDR3 sequence is CASRASGDNEQFF.